This T cell receptor (beta chain) comes out of a study of Graves' ophthalmopathy and Graves' hyperthyroidism. Study background: Peripheral blood was gathered at the point of initial diagnosis, before any treatment started.

RNA transcripts were the source from which TCR beta CDR3 regions were amplified. Second-round multiplex PCR followed a first-round RT-PCR using HTBI primers. In TCRdb, the multiplex PCR reads were re-called with MiXCR into one record per CDR3 protein. The sample includes 400,000 or so distinct CDR3 sequences, about a sixth of them seen just once. CDR1 and CDR2 from the germline V gene are DFQATT and SNEGSKA (reference sequence). CDR3 length: 14 amino acids. The V end was cut by 0 bases, the J end by 0 bases, with 8 bases between. This clonotype came up many times. As diagnostic evidence, clinical symptoms, serum thyroxine, TRAb, thyroid ultrasound and orbital computed tomography were relied upon.

The sample comprised peripheral blood. The chain combines TRBV20-1 with TRBJ1-2; D call uncertain. The TCR comes from an adult woman with stable Graves' hyperthyroidism. This chain's CDR3 is CSARDPGANYGYTF. For the CDR3, the DNA is TGCAGTGCTAGAGATCCCGGGGCTAACTATGGCTACACCTTC.